The following is a TCR beta chain sequence with its context. Its antigen is as yet unknown. The CDR3 is 15 residues long. CDR1 and CDR2 (germline): MNHEY, SVGEGT. The V gene lost 6 bases and the J gene lost 3 bases, with 15 bases spanning the gap. Sequenced by immunoSEQ multiplex PCR; TCRdb stores in-frame clones only, minus some. Of around 120,000 clones listed, approximately 85% are singletons. This sample stems from a study of T cell responses to AZD1222 COVID-19 vaccine. Study-level results: In a largely white British group with more females than males, clonal diversity was possibly underestimated. Dominant at 160-218 and 743-854, vaccine-associated CD4 TCRs also spanned spike.

The chain employs TRBV6-2 or TRBV6-3 and TRBJ2-1, with D maybe TRBD2 (6 bases). Sequencing used peripheral blood, obtained on day 0 of AZD1222 vaccination. This TCR was recovered from an adult in good health. The CDR3 reads CASSAGTSYYNEQFF. The CDR3, as DNA: TGTGCCAGCAGCGCCGGGACTTCCTACTACAATGAGCAGTTCTTC.